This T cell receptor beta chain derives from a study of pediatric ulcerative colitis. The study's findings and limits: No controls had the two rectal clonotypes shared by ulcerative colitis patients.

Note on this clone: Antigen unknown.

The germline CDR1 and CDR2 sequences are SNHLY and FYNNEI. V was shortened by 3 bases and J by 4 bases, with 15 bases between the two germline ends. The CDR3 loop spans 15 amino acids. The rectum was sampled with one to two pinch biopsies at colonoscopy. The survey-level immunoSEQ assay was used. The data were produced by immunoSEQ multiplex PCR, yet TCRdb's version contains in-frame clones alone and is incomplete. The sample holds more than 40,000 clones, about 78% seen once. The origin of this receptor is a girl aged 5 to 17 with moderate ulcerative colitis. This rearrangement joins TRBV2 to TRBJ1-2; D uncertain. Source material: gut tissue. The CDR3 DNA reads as TGTGCCAGCAGTGAGGGGAGACCGCAGAGCTATGGCTACACCTTC. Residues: CASSEGRPQSYGYTF.